This is a list of T cell receptor beta chains from one sample in a study of CD8+ T cells in alopecia areata. Here immunoSEQ multiplex PCR was the method, and the copy in TCRdb shows in-frame clones only, minus some. The sample consists of about 280,000 clones, 55% to 70% of them appearing once. Source: CD4+ T cells sorted from blood, taken at week 24, from a patient treated with tofacitinib. The source of these receptors is a human donor with alopecia areata. Both conserved end residues are part of each CDR3. The D gene is left open where the match is weak. The size of a clone is reported for some rows only, either as once, few or many, or as a class for expanded clones.

TRBJ2-1	.	15	TRBV6-5	TRBD2	CASIGLAGSYNEQFF	TGTGCCAGCATCGGACTAGCGGGGTCCTACAATGAGCAGTTCTTC
TRBJ2-1	.	15	TRBV5-4	TRBD2	CASSQAGGQFNEQFF	TGTGCCAGCAGCCAGGCGGGGGGGCAATTCAATGAGCAGTTCTTC
TRBJ2-6	many	14	TRBV18	.	CASSPPGGANVLTF	TGTGCCAGCTCACCACCGGGTGGGGCCAACGTCCTGACTTTC
TRBJ2-5	few	13	TRBV2	.	CASLTKQRETQYF	TGTGCCAGCCTTACGAAGCAACGAGAGACCCAGTACTTC
TRBJ2-3	.	15	TRBV7-9	.	CASSRKGSRGDTQYF	TGTGCCAGCAGCCGAAAAGGGTCCAGGGGAGATACGCAGTATTTT
TRBJ1-2	.	13	TRBV25-1	.	CASSELLFYGYTF	TGTGCCAGCAGTGAATTATTATTCTATGGCTACACCTTC
TRBJ1-2	few	13	TRBV27	TRBD1	CASSSGGSRGYTF	TGTGCCAGCAGTTCAGGGGGGTCTCGTGGCTACACCTTC
TRBJ2-3	.	14	TRBV6-5	.	CASSYSASTDTQYF	TGTGCCAGCAGTTACTCCGCCAGCACAGATACGCAGTATTTT
TRBJ2-4	few	20	TRBV4-3	TRBD2	CASSQDWLAGVLGAKNIQYF	TGCGCCAGCAGCCAAGATTGGCTAGCGGGGGTGTTAGGGGCCAAAAACATTCAGTACTTC
TRBJ2-7	.	17	TRBV7-6	.	CASSLGQGTQSSYEQYF	TGTGCCAGCAGCTTAGGCCAAGGGACCCAGAGCTCCTACGAGCAGTACTTC
TRBJ2-7	.	12	TRBV2	TRBD1	CASGQGAYEQYF	TGTGCCAGTGGACAGGGGGCCTACGAGCAGTACTTC